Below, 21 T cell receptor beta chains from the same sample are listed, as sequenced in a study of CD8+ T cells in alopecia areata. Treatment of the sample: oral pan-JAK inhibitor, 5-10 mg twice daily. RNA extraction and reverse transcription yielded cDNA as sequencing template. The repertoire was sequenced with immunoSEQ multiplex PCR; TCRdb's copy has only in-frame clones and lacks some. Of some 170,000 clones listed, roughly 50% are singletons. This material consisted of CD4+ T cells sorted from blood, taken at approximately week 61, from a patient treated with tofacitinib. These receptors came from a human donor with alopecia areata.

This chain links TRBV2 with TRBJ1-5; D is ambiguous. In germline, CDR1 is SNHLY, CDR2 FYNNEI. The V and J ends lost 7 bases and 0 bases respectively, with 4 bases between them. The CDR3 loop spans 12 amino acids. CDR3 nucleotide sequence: TGTGCCAGCACAGATAGCAATCAGCCCCAGCATTTT. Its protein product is CASTDSNQPQHF.

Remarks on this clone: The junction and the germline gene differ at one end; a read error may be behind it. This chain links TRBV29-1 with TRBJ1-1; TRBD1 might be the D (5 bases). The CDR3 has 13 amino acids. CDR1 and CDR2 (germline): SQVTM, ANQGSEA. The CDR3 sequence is CSAGGRAAIEALF. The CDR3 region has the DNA TGCAGCGCTGGAGGCAGGGCGGCTATCGAAGCTCTCTTT.

The CDR3 DNA follows: TGTGCCACCAGCAGCGACCGCGACCGTACCTACGAGCAGTACTTC. Translated, it gives CATSSDRDRTYEQYF. This chain joins TRBV15 and TRBJ2-7; D remains unclear. This CDR3 is built from 15 residues. The germline gives CDR1 LNHNV, CDR2 YYDKDF (reference sequence). The V end lost 3 bases, the J end lost 2 bases, and 14 bases lay between the germline ends. Full variable domain (missing parts from reference TRBV15 and TRBJ2-7): DAMVIQNPRYQVTQFGKPVTLSCSQTLNHNVMYWYQQKSSQAPKLLFHYYDKDFNNEADTPDNFQSRRPNTSFCFLDIRSPGLGDTAMYLCATSSDRDRTYEQYFGPGTRLTVT.

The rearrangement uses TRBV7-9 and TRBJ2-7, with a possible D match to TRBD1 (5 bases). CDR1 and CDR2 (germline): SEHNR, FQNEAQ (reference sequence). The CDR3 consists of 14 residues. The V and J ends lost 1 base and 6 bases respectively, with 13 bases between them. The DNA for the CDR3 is TGTGCCAGCAGCTTAGTGGGGCAGGGTGGCGAGCAGTACTTC. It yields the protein CASSLVGQGGEQYF.

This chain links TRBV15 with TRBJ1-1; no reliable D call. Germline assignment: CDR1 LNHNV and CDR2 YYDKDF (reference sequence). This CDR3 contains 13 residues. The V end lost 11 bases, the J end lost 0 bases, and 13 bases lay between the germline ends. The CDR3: CAATEGVNTEAFF. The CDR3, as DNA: TGTGCCGCGACCGAGGGCGTGAACACTGAAGCTTTCTTT.

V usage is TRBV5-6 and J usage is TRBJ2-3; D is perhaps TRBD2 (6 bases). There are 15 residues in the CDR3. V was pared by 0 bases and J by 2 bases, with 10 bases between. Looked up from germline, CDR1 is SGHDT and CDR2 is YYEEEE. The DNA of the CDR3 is TGTGCCAGCAGCTTGGGTGGGGGGTTCACAGATACGCAGTATTTT. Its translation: CASSLGGGFTDTQYF.

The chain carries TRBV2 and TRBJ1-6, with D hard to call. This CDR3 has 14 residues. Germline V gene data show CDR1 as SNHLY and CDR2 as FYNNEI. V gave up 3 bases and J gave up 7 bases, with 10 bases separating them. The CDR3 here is CASSERTGNSPLHF. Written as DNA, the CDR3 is TGTGCCAGCAGTGAGAGGACGGGAAATTCACCCCTCCACTTT.

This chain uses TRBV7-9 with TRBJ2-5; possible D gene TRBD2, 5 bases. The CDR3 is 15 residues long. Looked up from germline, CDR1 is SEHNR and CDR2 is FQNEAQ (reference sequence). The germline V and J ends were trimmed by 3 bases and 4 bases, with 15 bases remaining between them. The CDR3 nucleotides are TGTGCCAGCAGCTTCGGCAGCGGTGGGAGAGAGACCCAGTACTTC. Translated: CASSFGSGGRETQYF. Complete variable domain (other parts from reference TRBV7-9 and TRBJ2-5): DTGVSQNPRHKITKRGQNVTFRCDPISEHNRLYWYRQTLGQGPEFLTYFQNEAQLEKSRLLSDRFSAERPKGSFSTLEIQRTEQGDSAMYLCASSFGSGGRETQYFGPGTRLLVL.

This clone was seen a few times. CDR3 sequence: CSARDGPNEKLFF. Written as DNA, the CDR3 is TGCAGCGCCCGGGACGGGCCTAATGAAAAACTGTTTTTT. This rearrangement joins TRBV29-1 to TRBJ1-4; possible D gene TRBD1, 5 bases. Germline values: CDR1 SQVTM, CDR2 ANQGSEA. The CDR3 runs to 13 residues. Trimming removed 7 bases from V and 3 bases from J, with 12 bases in between.

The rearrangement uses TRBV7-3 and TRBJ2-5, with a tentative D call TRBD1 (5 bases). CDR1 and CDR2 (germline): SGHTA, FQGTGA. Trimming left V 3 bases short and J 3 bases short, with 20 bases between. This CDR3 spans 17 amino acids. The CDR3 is CASSFLYRFWVEETQYF. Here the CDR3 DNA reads TGTGCCAGCAGCTTCCTTTACAGGTTTTGGGTCGAAGAGACCCAGTACTTC.

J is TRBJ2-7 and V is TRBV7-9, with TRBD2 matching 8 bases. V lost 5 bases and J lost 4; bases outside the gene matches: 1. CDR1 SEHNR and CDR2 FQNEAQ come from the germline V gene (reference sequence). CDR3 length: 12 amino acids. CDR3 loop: CASSPSGYEQYF. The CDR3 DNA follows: TGTGCCAGCAGCCCTAGCGGGTACGAGCAGTACTTC.

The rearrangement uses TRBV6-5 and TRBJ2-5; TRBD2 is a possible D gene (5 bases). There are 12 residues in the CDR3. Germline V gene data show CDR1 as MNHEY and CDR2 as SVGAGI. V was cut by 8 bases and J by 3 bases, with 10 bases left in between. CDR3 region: CASGLLKETQYF. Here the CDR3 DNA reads TGTGCCAGCGGACTCCTTAAAGAGACCCAGTACTTC.

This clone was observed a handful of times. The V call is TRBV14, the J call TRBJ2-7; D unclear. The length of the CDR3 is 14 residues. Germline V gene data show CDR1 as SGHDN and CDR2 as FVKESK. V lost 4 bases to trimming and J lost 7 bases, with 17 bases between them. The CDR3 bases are TGTGCCAGCAGCCTTCGACTGAGCACAGAGGAGCAGTACTTC. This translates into CASSLRLSTEEQYF.

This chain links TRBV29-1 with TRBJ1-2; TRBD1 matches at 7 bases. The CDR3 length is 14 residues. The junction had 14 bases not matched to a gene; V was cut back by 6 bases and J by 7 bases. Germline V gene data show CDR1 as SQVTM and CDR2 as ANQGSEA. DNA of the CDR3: TGCAGCGTGGGTGCGGTAGGGACAGATGGTGGCTACACCTTC. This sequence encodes CSVGAVGTDGGYTF.

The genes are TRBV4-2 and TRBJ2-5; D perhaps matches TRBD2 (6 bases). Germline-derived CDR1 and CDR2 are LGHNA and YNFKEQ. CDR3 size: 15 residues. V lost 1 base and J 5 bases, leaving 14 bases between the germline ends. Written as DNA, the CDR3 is TGTGCCAGCAGCCAAGCCGAAGGAGGGACGGAGACCCAGTACTTC. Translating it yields CASSQAEGGTETQYF.

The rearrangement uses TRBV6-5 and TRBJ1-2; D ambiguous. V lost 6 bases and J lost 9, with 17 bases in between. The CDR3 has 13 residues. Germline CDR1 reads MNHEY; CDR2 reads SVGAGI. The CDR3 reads CASRLRTERSYTF. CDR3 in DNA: TGTGCCAGCAGACTCCGGACCGAGCGTAGCTACACCTTC.

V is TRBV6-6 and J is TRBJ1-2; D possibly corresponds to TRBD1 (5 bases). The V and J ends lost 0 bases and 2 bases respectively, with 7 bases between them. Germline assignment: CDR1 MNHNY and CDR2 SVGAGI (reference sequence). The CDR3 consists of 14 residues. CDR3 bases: TGTGCCAGCAGTTACTCTCGGGACAACTATGGCTACACCTTC. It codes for CASSYSRDNYGYTF.

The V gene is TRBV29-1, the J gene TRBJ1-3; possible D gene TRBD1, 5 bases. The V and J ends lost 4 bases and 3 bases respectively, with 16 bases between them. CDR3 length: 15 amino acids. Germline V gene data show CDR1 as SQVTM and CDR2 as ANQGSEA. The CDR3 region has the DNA TGCAGCGTTGGTAGGAGGGACCTGGATGGAAACACCATATATTTT. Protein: CSVGRRDLDGNTIYF.

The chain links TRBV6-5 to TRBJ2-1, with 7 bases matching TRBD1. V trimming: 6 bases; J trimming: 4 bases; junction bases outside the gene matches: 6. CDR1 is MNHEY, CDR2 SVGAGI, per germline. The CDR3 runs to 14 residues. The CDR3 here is CASRSTGEYNEQFF. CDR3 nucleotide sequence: TGTGCCAGCAGGTCTACAGGGGAATACAATGAGCAGTTCTTC.

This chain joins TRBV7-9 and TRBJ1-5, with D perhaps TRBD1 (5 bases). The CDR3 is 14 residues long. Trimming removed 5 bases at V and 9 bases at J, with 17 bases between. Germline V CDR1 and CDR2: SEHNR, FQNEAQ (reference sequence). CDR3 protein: CASSQDGTPGPQHF. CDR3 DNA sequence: TGTGCCAGCAGCCAGGACGGGACGCCTGGGCCCCAGCATTTT.

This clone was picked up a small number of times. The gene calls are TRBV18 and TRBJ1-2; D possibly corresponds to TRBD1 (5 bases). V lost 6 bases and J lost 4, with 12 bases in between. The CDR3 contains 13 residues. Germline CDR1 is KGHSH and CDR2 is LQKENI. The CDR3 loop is CASSPDTSYGYTF. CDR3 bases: TGTGCCAGCTCGCCGGACACCAGCTATGGCTACACCTTC. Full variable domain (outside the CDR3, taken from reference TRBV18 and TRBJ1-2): NAGVMQNPRHLVRRRGQEARLRCSPMKGHSHVYWYRQLPEEGLKFMVYLQKENIIDESGMPKERFSAEFPKEGPSILRIQQVVRGDSAAYFCASSPDTSYGYTFGSGTRLTVV.